A selection of T cell receptor beta chains follows, all from one sample in a study of human T cells and chemical hapten exposure. TCRdb re-called the RACE reads with MiXCR, one entry per CDR3 protein. The data contain roughly 110,000 distinct CDR3 sequences, 9.5% to 15% of them singletons. The sequencing used whole blood, collected in connection with sensitization to the hapten diphenylcyclopropenone (DPC). The receptors were sampled from a woman in her forties or fifties with alopecia areata. Some clones in this sample may be carry-over from other donors' samples. CDR3s leave out the opening cysteine and the closing phenylalanine or tryptophan. Fields, in order: V gene, CDR3 protein.

V: TRBV7-9
CDR3: ASSFARGKSEQY

V: TRBV7-6
CDR3: ASSLMGGTEAF

V: TRBV20-1
CDR3: SALGLRAKNIQY

V: TRBV18
CDR3: ASSPPRGRGTEAF

V: TRBV19
CDR3: ASSMGQVAKNIQY

V: TRBV28
CDR3: ASRFGQRPEQY

V: TRBV6-5
CDR3: ASSYGRAQQETQY

V: TRBV18
CDR3: ASSLRFLDLVADTQY

V: TRBV5-1
CDR3: ASSLRGGPNQPQH

V: TRBV6-5
CDR3: ASSRSGNTEAF

V: TRBV28
CDR3: ASTSGPDTQY

V: TRBV7-2
CDR3: ASSYGTSADTQY

V: TRBV18
CDR3: ASSLMESSGANEQF

V: TRBV3-1
CDR3: ASSQGAQFNQPQH

V: TRBV7-2
CDR3: ASSRAGQYEQY

V: TRBV7-2
CDR3: ASSFRRVVTEAF

V: TRBV2
CDR3: ASSSGTYYGYT

V: TRBV11-2
CDR3: ASSLQNTEAF

V: TRBV28
CDR3: ASSQGTYNEQF

V: TRBV28
CDR3: ASSTPTSGNTDTQY

V: TRBV20-1
CDR3: SARLAAGEFYRY

V: TRBV6-2/TRBV6-3
CDR3: ASSYQRGGRRETQY

V: TRBV11-2
CDR3: ASRRSRWGNSYEQY

V: TRBV6-1
CDR3: ASSERVGRTWVTGELF

V: TRBV6-2/TRBV6-3
CDR3: ASSYSDRANTEAF

V: TRBV7-9
CDR3: ASSRDNSPLH

V: TRBV4-3
CDR3: ASSQELLTNQPQH

V: TRBV6-6
CDR3: ASSPRQRAYEQY

V: TRBV11-2
CDR3: ASSSPSGALNYEQY

V: TRBV3-1
CDR3: ASSQYNAGTDTQY

V: TRBV12-5
CDR3: ASGLSTDTQY

V: TRBV2
CDR3: ASRFQPGRVSTEAF

V: TRBV3-1
CDR3: ASSSPGRTDTQY

V: TRBV7-6
CDR3: ASSGTSLSYNEQF

V: TRBV3-2
CDR3: ASRLTENSGANVLT

V: TRBV20-1
CDR3: SASSSGNRPYEQY

V: TRBV5-4
CDR3: ASRKTGGPLTGELF

V: TRBV10-2
CDR3: ASSGLARETQY

V: TRBV2
CDR3: ASSSGPGAGADTQY

V: TRBV5-1
CDR3: ASSLGIATDTQY

V: TRBV7-2
CDR3: ASSRVGGQETQY

V: TRBV5-1
CDR3: ASSSGLADYNEQF

V: TRBV5-1
CDR3: ASSRGLAGAVSYNEQF

V: TRBV4-3
CDR3: ASSQKTAGRYT

V: TRBV6-5
CDR3: ASSVTGGPNEKLF

V: TRBV7-6
CDR3: ASSLQGLNQPQH

V: TRBV11-2
CDR3: ASSARRNSPLH

V: TRBV5-6
CDR3: ASSLRAGATDTQY

V: TRBV5-4
CDR3: ASSFDSLEQF

V: TRBV19
CDR3: ASTSGFLSYNEQF

V: TRBV29-1
CDR3: SAVPGQGAANEKLF

V: TRBV5-1
CDR3: ASSLAGGATEAF

V: TRBV28
CDR3: ASSPESLAGSDTQY

V: TRBV3-1
CDR3: ASSRDSPFGEQY

V: TRBV5-1
CDR3: ASSLADVADTQY

V: TRBV14
CDR3: ASSQEGTRQETQY

V: TRBV14
CDR3: ASSPLSGRGGREQF

V: TRBV5-5
CDR3: ASSPGTGDNEQF

V: TRBV7-7
CDR3: ASSPSSYNEQF

V: TRBV3-1
CDR3: ASSQALINQPQH